This TCR beta chain was identified during a study of breast tumors, draining lymph nodes, adjacent tissues. Study-wide points: The lymph node origin of tumor T cells was framed as consistent with a hypothesis, not demonstrated. Tumor repertoires ranked between lymph nodes and nontumor tissue in diversity, with V and J gene preferences. Tumor and nontumor repertoires were significantly more similar in luminal-like than in basal-like breast cancer. The data were judged consistent with most tumor T cells coming from lymph node and expanding in tumor.

For this clonotype: Its cognate antigen is unknown.

The CDR3 loop spans 17 amino acids. Germline CDR1 and CDR2: SNHLY and FYNNEI. V trimming: 4 bases; J trimming: 0 bases; junction bases outside the gene matches: 9. Samples came from axillary lymph nodes draining the breast cancer. TCRdb used MiXCR to reprocess the multiplex PCR reads, holding one entry per CDR3 protein. The data show about 200,000 distinct CDR3 sequences, 30% to 40% seen once. The origin of this receptor is a female donor with breast cancer. Some clones in this sample may be carry-over from other donors' samples. The J gene is TRBJ1-3, the V gene TRBV2, with 7 positions matching TRBD1. Sequencing used axillary lymph node tissue. In nucleotides, the CDR3 is TGTGCCAGCAGTGCTCTTTTGGACAGGCTCTCTGGAAACACCATATATTTT. It codes for CASSALLDRLSGNTIYF.